This T cell receptor (beta chain) was captured in a study of OX40 agonist ivuxolimab in advanced cancers. Study-level background: Three patients had partial responses: one hepatocellular carcinoma, two cutaneous melanoma. General study findings and limits: CD4+ T cells averaged fewer expanded clones than CD8+ T cells.

Sequencing was performed with immunoSEQ multiplex PCR; in TCRdb, only in-frame clones are kept and a portion is missing. The sample lists under 85,000 clones, over 80% occurring once. Note on this clone: Its target is not known.

Systemic immunosuppression or autoimmune disease history was grounds to exclude patients. The CDR3 is 15 amino acids. The V end lost 6 bases, the J end lost 0 bases, and 12 bases lay between the germline ends. Per the germline V gene, CDR1 is MNHEY and CDR2 is SVGAGI. The receptor's source is an adult with an advanced solid tumor such as melanoma, head and neck, liver or kidney cancer. Specimen: CD4+ or CD8+ T cells sorted from blood, collected in a trial of the OX40 agonist ivuxolimab. The V call is TRBV6-5, the J call TRBJ2-1; D uncertain. The CDR3 DNA follows: TGTGCCAGCAGCCCCGTTCGGAGCTCCTACAATGAGCAGTTCTTC. This translates into CASSPVRSSYNEQFF.